This T cell receptor beta chain was captured by sequencing in a study of TIL therapy for anti-PD-1-resistant metastatic lung cancer. Study context: Tumors carried a median 1.5 non-synonymous mutations per megabase.

Time point indicated: pre-treatment sample, taken before nivolumab and TIL therapy. Sequencing used immunoSEQ v3. Only in-frame clones appear in the TCRdb table, and some are missing; sequencing was by immunoSEQ multiplex PCR. Here the sample spans tens of thousands of clones, about 86% being singletons. Per germline, CDR1 LGHDT and CDR2 YNNKEL (reference sequence). V was shortened by 2 bases and J by 13 bases, with 20 bases between the two germline ends. The CDR3 totals 14 residues. By sample share, this clone is medium-sized. The sequenced sample was blood, obtained at baseline. The chain recombines TRBV3-1 (or the pseudogene TRBV3-2) with TRBJ2-5; no clear D. This sequence was found in a person aged 25-85 years with non-small cell lung cancer. Here the CDR3 DNA reads TGTGCCAGCAGCCAATTCATGTCAGGCGCCAAGTCGTACTTC. Protein sequence: CASSQFMSGAKSYF.